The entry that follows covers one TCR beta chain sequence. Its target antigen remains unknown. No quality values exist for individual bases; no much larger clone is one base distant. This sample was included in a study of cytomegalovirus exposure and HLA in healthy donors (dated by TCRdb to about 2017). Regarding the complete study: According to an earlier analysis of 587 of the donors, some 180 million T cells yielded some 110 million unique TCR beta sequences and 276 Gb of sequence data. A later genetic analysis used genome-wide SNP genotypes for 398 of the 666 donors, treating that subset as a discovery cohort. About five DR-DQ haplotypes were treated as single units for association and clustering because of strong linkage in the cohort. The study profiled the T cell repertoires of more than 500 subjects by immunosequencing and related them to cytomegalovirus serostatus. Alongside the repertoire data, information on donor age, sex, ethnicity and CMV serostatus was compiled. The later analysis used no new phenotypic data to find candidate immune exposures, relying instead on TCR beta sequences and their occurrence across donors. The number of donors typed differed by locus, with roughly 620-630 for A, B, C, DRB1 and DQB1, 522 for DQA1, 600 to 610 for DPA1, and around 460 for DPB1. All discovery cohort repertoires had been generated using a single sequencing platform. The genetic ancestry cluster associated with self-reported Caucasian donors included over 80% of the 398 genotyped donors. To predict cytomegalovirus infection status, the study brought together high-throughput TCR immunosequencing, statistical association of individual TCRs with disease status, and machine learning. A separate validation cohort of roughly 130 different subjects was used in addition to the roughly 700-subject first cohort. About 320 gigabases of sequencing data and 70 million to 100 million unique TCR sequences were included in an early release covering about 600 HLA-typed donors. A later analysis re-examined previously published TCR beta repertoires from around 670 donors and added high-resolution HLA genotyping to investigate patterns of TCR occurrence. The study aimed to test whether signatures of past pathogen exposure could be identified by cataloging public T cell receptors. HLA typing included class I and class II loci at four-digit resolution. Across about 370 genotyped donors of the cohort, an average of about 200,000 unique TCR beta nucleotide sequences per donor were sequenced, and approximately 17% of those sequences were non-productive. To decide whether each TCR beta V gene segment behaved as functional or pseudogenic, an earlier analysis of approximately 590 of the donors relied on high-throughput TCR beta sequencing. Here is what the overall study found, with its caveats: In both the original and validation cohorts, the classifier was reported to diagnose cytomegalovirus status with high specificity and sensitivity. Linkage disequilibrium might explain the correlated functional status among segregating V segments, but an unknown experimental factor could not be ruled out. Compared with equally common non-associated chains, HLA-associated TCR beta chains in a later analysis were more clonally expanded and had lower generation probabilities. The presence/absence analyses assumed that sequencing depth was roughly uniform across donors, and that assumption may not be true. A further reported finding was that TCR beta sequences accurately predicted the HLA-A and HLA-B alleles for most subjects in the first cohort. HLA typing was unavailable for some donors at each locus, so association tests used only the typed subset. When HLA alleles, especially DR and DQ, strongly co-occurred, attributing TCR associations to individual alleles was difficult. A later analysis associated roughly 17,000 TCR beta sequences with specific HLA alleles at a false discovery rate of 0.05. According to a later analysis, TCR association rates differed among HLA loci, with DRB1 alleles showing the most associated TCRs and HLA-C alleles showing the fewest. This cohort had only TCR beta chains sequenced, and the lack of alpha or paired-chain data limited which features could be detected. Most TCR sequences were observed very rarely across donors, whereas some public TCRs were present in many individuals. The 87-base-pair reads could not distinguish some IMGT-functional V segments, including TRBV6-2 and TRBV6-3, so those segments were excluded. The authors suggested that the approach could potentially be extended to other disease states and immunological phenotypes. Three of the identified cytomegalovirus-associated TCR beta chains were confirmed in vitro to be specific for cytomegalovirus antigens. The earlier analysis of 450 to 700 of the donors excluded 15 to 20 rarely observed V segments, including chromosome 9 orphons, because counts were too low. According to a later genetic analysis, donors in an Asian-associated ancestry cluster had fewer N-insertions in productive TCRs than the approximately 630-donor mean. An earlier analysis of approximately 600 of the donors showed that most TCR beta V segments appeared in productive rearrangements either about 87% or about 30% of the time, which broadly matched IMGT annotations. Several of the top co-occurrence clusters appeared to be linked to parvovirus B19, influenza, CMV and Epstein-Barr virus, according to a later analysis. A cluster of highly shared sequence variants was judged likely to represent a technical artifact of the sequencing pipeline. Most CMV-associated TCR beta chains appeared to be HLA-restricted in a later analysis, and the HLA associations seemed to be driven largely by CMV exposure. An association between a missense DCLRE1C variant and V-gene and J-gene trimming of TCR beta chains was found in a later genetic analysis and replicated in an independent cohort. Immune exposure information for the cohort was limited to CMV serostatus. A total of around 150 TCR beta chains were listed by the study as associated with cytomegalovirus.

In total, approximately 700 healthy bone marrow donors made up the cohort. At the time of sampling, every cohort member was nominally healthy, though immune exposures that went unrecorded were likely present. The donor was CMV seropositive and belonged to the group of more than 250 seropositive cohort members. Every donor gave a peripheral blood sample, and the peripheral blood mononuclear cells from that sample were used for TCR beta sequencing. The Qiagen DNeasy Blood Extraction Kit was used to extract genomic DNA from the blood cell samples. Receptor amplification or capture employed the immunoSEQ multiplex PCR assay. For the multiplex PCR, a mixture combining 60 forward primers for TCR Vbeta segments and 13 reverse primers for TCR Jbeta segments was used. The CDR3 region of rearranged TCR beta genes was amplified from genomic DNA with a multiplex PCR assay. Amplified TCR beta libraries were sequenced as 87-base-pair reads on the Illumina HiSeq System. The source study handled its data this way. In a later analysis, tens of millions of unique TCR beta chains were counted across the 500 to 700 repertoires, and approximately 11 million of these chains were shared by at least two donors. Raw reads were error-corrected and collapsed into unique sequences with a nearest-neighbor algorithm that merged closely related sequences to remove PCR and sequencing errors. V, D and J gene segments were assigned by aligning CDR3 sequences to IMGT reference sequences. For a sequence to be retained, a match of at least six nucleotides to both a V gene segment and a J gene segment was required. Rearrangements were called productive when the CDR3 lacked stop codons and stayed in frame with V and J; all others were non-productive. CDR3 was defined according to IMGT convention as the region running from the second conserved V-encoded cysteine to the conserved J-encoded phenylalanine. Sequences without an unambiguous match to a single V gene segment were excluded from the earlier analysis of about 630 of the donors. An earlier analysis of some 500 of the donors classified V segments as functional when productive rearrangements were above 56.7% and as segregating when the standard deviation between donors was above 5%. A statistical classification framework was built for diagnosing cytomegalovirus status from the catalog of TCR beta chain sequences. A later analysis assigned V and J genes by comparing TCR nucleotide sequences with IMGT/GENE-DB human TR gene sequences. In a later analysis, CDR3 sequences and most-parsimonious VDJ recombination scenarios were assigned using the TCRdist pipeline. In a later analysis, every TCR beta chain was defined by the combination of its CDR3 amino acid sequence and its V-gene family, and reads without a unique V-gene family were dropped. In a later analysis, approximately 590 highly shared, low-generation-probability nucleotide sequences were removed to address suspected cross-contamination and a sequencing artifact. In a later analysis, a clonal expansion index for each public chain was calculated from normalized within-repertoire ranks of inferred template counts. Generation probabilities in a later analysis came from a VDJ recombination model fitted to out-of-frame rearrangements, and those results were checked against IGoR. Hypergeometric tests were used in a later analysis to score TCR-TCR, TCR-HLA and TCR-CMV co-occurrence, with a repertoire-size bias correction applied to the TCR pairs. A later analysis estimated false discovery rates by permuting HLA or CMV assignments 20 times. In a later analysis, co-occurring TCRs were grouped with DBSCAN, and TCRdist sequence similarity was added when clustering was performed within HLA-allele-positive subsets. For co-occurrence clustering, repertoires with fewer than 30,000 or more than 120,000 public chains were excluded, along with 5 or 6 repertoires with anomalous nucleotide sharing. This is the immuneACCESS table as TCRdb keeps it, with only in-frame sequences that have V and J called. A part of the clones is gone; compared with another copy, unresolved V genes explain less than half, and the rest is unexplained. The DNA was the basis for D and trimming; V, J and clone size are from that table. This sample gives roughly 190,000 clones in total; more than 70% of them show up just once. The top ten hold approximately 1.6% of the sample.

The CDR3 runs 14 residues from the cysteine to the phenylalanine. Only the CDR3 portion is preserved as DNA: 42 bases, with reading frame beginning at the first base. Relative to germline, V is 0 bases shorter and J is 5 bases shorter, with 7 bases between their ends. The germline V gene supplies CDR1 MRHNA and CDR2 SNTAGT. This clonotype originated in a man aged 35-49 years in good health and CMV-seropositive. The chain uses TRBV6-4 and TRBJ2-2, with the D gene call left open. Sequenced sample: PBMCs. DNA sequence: TGTGCCAGCAGTGACTCGACTGGGACCGGGGAGCTGTTTTTT. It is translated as CASSDSTGTGELFF.